The clone carrying this T cell receptor beta chain was detected once. Its antigen is still unknown. This entry comes from a study of T cell responses to AZD1222 COVID-19 vaccine. The CDR3 has 14 amino acids. Per the germline V gene, CDR1 is MNHEY and CDR2 is SVGAGI. V was clipped by 5 bases and J by 8 bases, with 15 bases between them. Findings and limits, study-wide: Close to half of spike-specific TCRs reportedly recognize unmutated variant regions. Clonal diversity may have been underestimated, and the donors were mostly white British, with more females than males. Along spike, vaccine-associated CD4 TCRs were found throughout, with dominance at 160-218 and 743-854. The study sampled repertoires only after the peak T cell response.

Libraries were prepared by immunoSEQ multiplex PCR; TCRdb keeps only in-frame clonotypes and omits some of them. The sample contains approximately 180,000 clones, 88% of which appear only once. This TCR came from an adult who received the AZD1222 COVID-19 vaccine. The input for sequencing was peripheral blood, taken 28 days after the second AZD1222 dose. The chain uses TRBV6-5 and TRBJ1-4; a weak D match, TRBD1 (5 bases). CDR3 residues: CASSRSRDREKLFF. Written as DNA, the CDR3 is TGTGCCAGCAGTAGGAGCAGGGATCGGGAAAAACTGTTTTTT.